A selection of T cell receptor beta chains follows, all from one sample in a study of molecular identifiers for immune sequencing clone quantification. TCRdb analysed the PCR reads with MiXCR anew, one entry per CDR3 protein. In the table there are roughly 100,000 distinct CDR3 sequences, about 35% of which are singletons. Sequenced: naive CD8+ T cells from blood, with Jurkat cell RNA spiked in. Receptors were obtained from a human donor in good health. Some libraries in this study had Jurkat cell RNA spiked in. Each CDR3 is given with its conserved first and last residue. Size values are once, few and many counts, or a class for expanded clones, and some rows have none.

j_call | cdr3_length | clone_size | v_call | cdr3_aa
TRBJ2-3 | 14 | many | TRBV7-8 | CASSLSDLSDTQYF
TRBJ2-2 | 13 | . | TRBV19 | CATSYGTGWELFF
TRBJ1-1 | 13 | many | TRBV19 | CAIRRGANTEAFF
TRBJ1-2 | 15 | . | TRBV13 | CASSPRWTGRDGYTF
TRBJ2-3 | 12 | many | TRBV6-5 | CASSSVPPAQYF
TRBJ2-5 | 14 | many | TRBV18 | CASSPRLYQETQYF
TRBJ2-7 | 14 | . | TRBV4-1 | CASSLSPGRLRQYF
TRBJ1-1 | 15 | many | TRBV29-1 | CSVEETQGASTEAFF
TRBJ2-7 | 14 | . | TRBV5-4 | CASSLGLAMNELYF
TRBJ2-1 | 14 | many | TRBV6-5 | CASSPGGPALEQFF
TRBJ1-1 | 14 | many | TRBV7-9 | CASSQQGARTEAFF
TRBJ1-5 | 14 | few | TRBV19 | CASSVVGSNQPQHF
TRBJ1-1 | 17 | . | TRBV7-2 | CASSLVPVRGMNTEAFF
TRBJ2-4 | 14 | . | TRBV6-1 | CARGKKGAKNIQYF
TRBJ2-1 | 12 | many | TRBV7-2 | CASSLTEDVWFF
TRBJ2-3 | 12 | many | TRBV5-1 | CASSPRTDTQYF
TRBJ1-2 | 11 | . | TRBV29-1 | CGARTGYGYTF
TRBJ2-1 | 17 | . | TRBV19 | CASSTYLRQASYNEQFF
TRBJ1-6 | 11 | . | TRBV6-2/TRBV6-3 | CASTANSPLHF
TRBJ2-5 | 15 | many | TRBV28 | CASRDLTGLQETQYF
TRBJ2-5 | 17 | few | TRBV11-2 | CASSDAGLATRGETQYF
TRBJ2-5 | 13 | . | TRBV12-3/TRBV12-4 | CASSFKAEETQYF
TRBJ2-1 | 10 | . | TRBV28 | CASSRDFQFF
TRBJ1-2 | 17 | . | TRBV10-3 | CASSPEAGTAINYGYTF
TRBJ2-5 | 14 | . | TRBV12-3/TRBV12-4 | CASSFLQGTETQYF
TRBJ2-1 | 15 | few | TRBV11-2 | CASSLGIAVGNEQFF
TRBJ2-1 | 13 | few | TRBV10-3 | CAILAETYNEQFF